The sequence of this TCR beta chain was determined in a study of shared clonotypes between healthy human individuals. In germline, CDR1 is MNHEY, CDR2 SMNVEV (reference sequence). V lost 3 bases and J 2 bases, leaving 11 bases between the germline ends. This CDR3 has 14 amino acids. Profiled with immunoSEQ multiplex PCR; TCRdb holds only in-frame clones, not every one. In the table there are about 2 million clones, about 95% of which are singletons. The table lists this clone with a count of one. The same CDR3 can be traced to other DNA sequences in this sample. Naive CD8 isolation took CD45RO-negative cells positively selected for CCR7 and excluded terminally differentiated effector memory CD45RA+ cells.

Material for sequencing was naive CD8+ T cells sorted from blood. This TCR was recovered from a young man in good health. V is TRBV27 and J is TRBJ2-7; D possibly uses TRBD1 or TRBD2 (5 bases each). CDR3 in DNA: TGTGCCAGCAGTTTGTCCCAGGGACCCTACGAGCAGTACTTC. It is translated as CASSLSQGPYEQYF.